This T cell receptor (beta chain) originates from a study of OX40 agonist ivuxolimab in advanced cancers. Study information: A male proportion of just over 80% was recorded, with mean age around 55 years and range roughly 20 to 85. Three dose-escalation patients had partial responses: one with hepatocellular carcinoma and two with cutaneous melanoma.

The table came from immunoSEQ multiplex PCR; TCRdb's copy has only in-frame clones and leaves some out. The sample contains fewer than 65,000 clones, about 89% of which appear only once. The CDR3 is 15 residues long. Between the trimmed V and J ends, which lost 5 bases and 4 bases, there was a span of 16 bases. CDR1 is SEHNR, CDR2 FQNEAQ, per germline (reference sequence). The starting material was CD4+ or CD8+ T cells sorted from blood, obtained in a trial of the OX40 agonist ivuxolimab. This chain links TRBV7-9 with TRBJ2-3; no clear D gene. The sequence derives from an adult with an advanced solid tumor such as melanoma, head and neck, liver or kidney cancer. The CDR3 bases are TGTGCCAGCAGCCACCACTCATCGGGCTCAGATACGCAGTATTTT. This translates into CASSHHSSGSDTQYF.